This T cell receptor (beta chain) was recovered during a study of beta chain features in type 1 diabetes (dated by TCRdb to the late 2010s). The study in broad terms: Mean age, gender distribution, total cell number and subset yield were not different between patients and healthy donors. The study compared TCRB repertoires of sorted circulating CD4+ T cell subsets between recently diagnosed type 1 diabetes patients and matched healthy donors. Regulatory and stem cell-like memory subsets were isolated from only 8 patients and 8 healthy donors, whereas naive and central memory subsets came from all 30 or so donors. A total of about 100 million sorted cells were examined across all samples, and RNA yield correlated strongly with the number of cells per subset. Overall study results and their limits: PCR might favor shorter templates, but patient and control samples were amplified and corrected together, so any skew would affect both groups equally. The naive, central memory and regulatory TCRB repertoires appeared to resemble one another more closely among patients than among healthy donors. Only small numbers of individuals were included in the HLA sub-analyses, which left unresolved whether HLA type had any influence on TCRB rearrangement. At VDJ recombination sites, type 1 diabetes patients had fewer insertions and more deleted nucleotides, which implies abnormalities in thymic rearrangement. Because cDNA was sequenced instead of genomic DNA, activated cells with high expression could be over-represented, although the groups did not differ in activation or CD3 levels. In all four CD4+ subsets, TCRB CDR3 length was moderately but significantly shorter in type 1 diabetes patients.

This clone appeared a few times. Which antigen it targets is not known. Base qualities are missing; no much larger clone stands one base away. Each donor gave one peripheral blood draw, approximately 110 mL on average, collected into heparinised tubes. A BD FACSAria II and a panel including CD45RO, CCR7, CD25, CD127, CD95 and CD27 were used to sort naive, central memory, regulatory and stem cell-like memory CD4+ T cells. Every sorted population had a purity above 98%. PBMCs were isolated right away by Lymphoprep density gradient centrifugation and were stained directly, without culture. Samples were stained and sorted in pairs, with one healthy donor and one patient per experiment, so that batch effects were minimized. V is trimmed back by 0 bases and J by 6 bases, and the junction contains 4 bases that no gene match accounts for. The CDR3, from cysteine to phenylalanine, totals 15 residues. The retained sequence is limited to the CDR3, 45 bases, with the frame set at the first base. Based on the germline V gene, the CDR1 and CDR2 sequences are LGHNA and YNFKEQ.

The entire amount of isolated RNA was reverse transcribed using the High Capacity cDNA Reverse Transcription Kit, so the sequenced TCRB transcripts were expressed ones. Deep immunoSEQ sequencing was performed on naive, central memory and regulatory T cell samples, with an average of around 3.5 million total reads per sample. Sorted cells were lysed in RLT buffer, and RNA was extracted using DNase-treated RNeasy Micro or Mini kits according to cell number. To prevent cross-contamination, every cell subset was processed on its own, while patient and healthy donor samples were processed together. The immunoSEQ multiplex PCR was used to amplify TCRB sequences from cDNA, generating 87-bp fragments that spanned the CDR3 region. Amplicons were sequenced on the Illumina HiSeq platform. In the original analysis: Synthetic template baselines were used to correct PCR bias computationally, reads within Hamming distance 2 were collapsed together, and singletons that could not be merged were discarded. Reads were aligned against IMGT so that V, D and J genes, CDR3 length and insertions or deletions at six rearrangement sites could be assigned. Within each subset, clonotype counts were normalized to the number of sorted cells before true diversity and Gini coefficients were calculated with the tcR R package. Repertoire sharing was quantified using the overlap coefficient calculated on TCRB nucleotide sequences. The table comes from immuneACCESS by way of TCRdb, which keeps in-frame sequences with V and J called. Part of the clones is missing from these tables; in studies checked, under half for an unresolved V gene and the rest for unknown reasons. Clone size and V and J calls were adopted from that table, with D and trimming inferred from the DNA. A total of roughly 150,000 clones appear in this sample, under 9.5% of them only once. The ten largest clonotypes hold less than 0.85% of the sample.

Sequencing input: central memory CD4+ T cells from blood. This TCR came from a man aged 18 to 29 in good health. The sequence links TRBV4-2 to TRBJ2-1, and 8 bases in between align with TRBD2. The nucleotides read TGTGCCAGCAGCCAAGACCGGGGGGGCTTCAATGAGCAGTTCTTC. Translated, it reads CASSQDRGGFNEQFF.